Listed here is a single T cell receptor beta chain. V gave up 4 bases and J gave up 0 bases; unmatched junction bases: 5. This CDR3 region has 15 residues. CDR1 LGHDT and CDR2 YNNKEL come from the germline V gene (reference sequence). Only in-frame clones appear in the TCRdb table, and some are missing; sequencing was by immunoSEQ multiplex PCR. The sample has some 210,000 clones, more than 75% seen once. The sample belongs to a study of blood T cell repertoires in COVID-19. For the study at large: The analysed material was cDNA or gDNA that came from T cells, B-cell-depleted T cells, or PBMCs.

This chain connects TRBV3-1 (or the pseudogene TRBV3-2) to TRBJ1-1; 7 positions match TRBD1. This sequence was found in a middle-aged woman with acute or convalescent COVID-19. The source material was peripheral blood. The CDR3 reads CASSRDSQMNTEAFF. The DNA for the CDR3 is TGTGCCAGCAGCCGGGACAGCCAGATGAACACTGAAGCTTTCTTT.